The 32 T cell receptor beta chains listed next were all sequenced from one sample in a study of blood T cell repertoires in COVID-19. The table came from immunoSEQ multiplex PCR; TCRdb's copy has only in-frame clones and leaves some out. Among over 200,000 clones listed, approximately 83% were seen once. What was sequenced was peripheral blood. The receptors stem from a woman in her thirties who had recovered from COVID-19.

This clone has only one observation. The chain has TRBV3-1 (or the pseudogene TRBV3-2) and TRBJ2-5, with 9 nucleotides matching TRBD2. The ends lost 3 bases at V and 3 bases at J; junction bases unmatched: 2. The CDR3 is 14 residues long. CDR1 and CDR2 from the germline V gene are LGHDT and YNNKEL (reference sequence). CDR3 DNA sequence: TGTGCCAGCAGCCAGGGACTAGCCAAAGAGACCCAGTACTTC. The encoded protein is CASSQGLAKETQYF.

The V gene is TRBV4-3, the J gene TRBJ2-1, with D perhaps TRBD1 (6 bases). With 0 bases removed from V and 9 bases from J, the gap between germline ends came to 15 bases. Germline V gene data show CDR1 as LGHNA and CDR2 as YSLEER. This CDR3 is 15 amino acids long. CDR3 in DNA: TGCGCCAGCAGCCAAGATGGGACCAGAGGGGGTGAGCAGTTCTTC. Its translation: CASSQDGTRGGEQFF.

This sequence joins TRBV27 and TRBJ1-2; D is ambiguous. The CDR3 is 16 residues long. With 2 bases removed from V and 5 bases from J, the gap between germline ends came to 18 bases. The germline CDR1 and CDR2 sequences are MNHEY and SMNVEV (reference sequence). CDR3 in amino acids: CASSLEFRGWEYGYTF. CDR3 DNA sequence: TGTGCCAGCAGTTTAGAGTTCCGGGGTTGGGAGTATGGCTACACCTTC.

The rearrangement joins TRBV7-2 to TRBJ2-3, with 8 bases matching TRBD1. V lost 3 bases and J lost 4; bases outside the gene matches: 3. Germline V gives CDR1 SGHTA, CDR2 FQGNSA. The CDR3 has 14 amino acids. CDR3 in amino acids: CASSFQGAPDTQYF. Here the CDR3 DNA reads TGTGCCAGCAGCTTTCAGGGGGCCCCAGATACGCAGTATTTT.

The chain combines TRBV3-1 (or the pseudogene TRBV3-2) with TRBJ1-1; D might be TRBD1 (6 bases). V gave up 4 bases and J gave up 3 bases, with 12 bases separating them. The CDR3 runs 14 residues. CDR1 is LGHDT, CDR2 YNNKEL, per germline (reference sequence). The CDR3 sequence: CASSRTARDTEAFF. For the CDR3, the DNA is TGTGCCAGCAGCCGGACAGCCCGTGACACTGAAGCTTTCTTT.

V is TRBV21-1 and J is TRBJ1-4; the D call TRBD1 from the table was never checked on the DNA. TRBV21-1 corresponds to a pseudogene. CDR3 length: 15 residues. This CDR3 is CASSKLGGVGEKLFF. The CDR3 DNA reads TGTGCCAGCAGCAAACTTGGGGGCGTGGGGGAAAAACTGTTTTTT.

The gene calls are TRBV21-1 and TRBJ1-4; TRBD1, as called in the table, went unchecked against the DNA. TRBV21-1 is labeled a pseudogene. This CDR3 region has 17 residues. CDR3 in amino acids: CASSQTPERGRNEKLFF. As DNA, the CDR3 is TGTGCCAGCAGCCAGACCCCGGAAAGGGGGCGTAATGAAAAACTGTTTTTT.

CDR3 bases: TGTGCCAGCAGTATCAACAGGAATAGCTACACCTTC. Amino acids: CASSINRNSYTF. The chain uses TRBV6-5 and TRBJ1-2, with D perhaps TRBD1 (5 bases). Germline V gene data show CDR1 as MNHEY and CDR2 as SVGAGI. V lost 5 bases and J 9 bases, leaving 13 bases between the germline ends. The CDR3 totals 12 residues.

This clone was seen only a few times. The V call is TRBV2, the J call TRBJ1-2, with TRBD1 as a possible D gene (5 bases). The CDR3 totals 13 residues. Deletions cut 3 bases from V and 4 bases from J, with 9 bases between. Looked up from germline, CDR1 is SNHLY and CDR2 is FYNNEI. CDR3 sequence (DNA): TGTGCCAGCAGTGACCTGGGGCCCTATGGCTACACCTTC. Its translation is CASSDLGPYGYTF.

The V gene is TRBV19, the J gene TRBJ1-1; D is uncertain. Per the germline V gene, CDR1 is LNHDA and CDR2 is SQIVND (reference sequence). The CDR3 extends over 13 amino acids. Trimming cost V 1 base and J 11 bases, with 14 bases left between them. As DNA, the CDR3 is TGTGCCAGTAGTATAGTTACAGCCAGAGAGGCTTTCTTT. This encodes CASSIVTAREAFF.

J is TRBJ1-6 and V is TRBV6-5; a possible D gene is TRBD1 (6 bases). Looked up from germline, CDR1 is MNHEY and CDR2 is SVGAGI. CDR3 length equals 15 residues. Deletions cut 2 bases from V and 4 bases from J, with 9 bases between. Here the CDR3 reads CASSYVDSYNSPLHF. The CDR3 nucleotides are TGTGCCAGCAGTTACGTGGACAGTTATAATTCACCCCTCCACTTT.

V usage is TRBV4-1 and J usage is TRBJ1-1; D is ambiguous. Germline values: CDR1 MGHRA, CDR2 YSYEKL. The CDR3 length is 15 residues. Trimming took 0 bases from V and 5 from J, leaving 13 bases between them. The CDR3 loop reads CASSQDLGGLTEAFF. The CDR3 DNA reads as TGCGCCAGCAGCCAAGATCTCGGAGGGTTAACTGAAGCTTTCTTT.

CDR3 amino acids: CASSQTPGQVYNEQFF. DNA of the CDR3: TGTGCCAGCAGCCAGACGCCGGGACAGGTCTACAATGAGCAGTTCTTC. The rearrangement uses TRBV14 and TRBJ2-1; 8 bases map to TRBD1. Germline CDR1 SGHDN, CDR2 FVKESK. J gave up 3 bases and V 3 bases, and 7 bases lay outside the gene matches. This CDR3 has 16 residues.

CDR3 in amino acids: CASSVGGSDTQYF. The CDR3 bases are TGTGCCAGCAGCGTAGGCGGCTCAGATACGCAGTATTTT. The chain employs TRBV9 and TRBJ2-3; D uncertain. Germline V gene lookup returns CDR1 SGDLS and CDR2 YYNGEE. The CDR3 is made up of 13 amino acids. V gave up 0 bases and J gave up 4 bases, with 6 bases separating them.

The table lists this clone with a count of one. This chain joins TRBV13 and TRBJ1-5, with no clear D. Germline loops: CDR1 PRHDT, CDR2 FYEKMQ (reference sequence). CDR3 length equals 15 residues. The V end lost 3 bases, the J end lost 5 bases, and 14 bases lay between the germline ends. In DNA form, the CDR3 reads TGTGCCAGCAGCTTTGGGCGCAGTGATCATCAGCCCCAGCATTTT. Its translation is CASSFGRSDHQPQHF.

The chain employs TRBV2 and TRBJ2-3, with D tentatively TRBD2 (5 bases). V lost 7 bases, J lost 4 bases, and 9 bases lay in between. The germline gives CDR1 SNHLY, CDR2 FYNNEI. The CDR3 consists of 12 residues. The CDR3 here is CASKRDPDTQYF. CDR3 sequence (DNA): TGTGCCAGCAAGAGGGATCCAGATACGCAGTATTTT.

The chain is built from TRBV2 and TRBJ2-5, with TRBD1 identical over 8 bases. The J segment lost 5 bases and the V segment lost 5 bases, leaving 10 bases of the junction unmatched. The CDR3 extends over 15 amino acids. Germline V gene sequence: CDR1 SNHLY, CDR2 FYNNEI. The CDR3 nucleotides read TGTGCCAGCAGTTCCAGGACAGGGATGGGGGAGACCCAGTACTTC. Amino acids: CASSSRTGMGETQYF. Variable domain in full (rest from reference TRBV2 and TRBJ2-5): EPEVTQTPSHQVTQMGQEVILRCVPISNHLYFYWYRQILGQKVEFLVSFYNNEISEKSEIFDDQFSVERPDGSNFTLKIRSTKLEDSAMYFCASSSRTGMGETQYFGPGTRLLVL.

V and J are TRBV6-6 and TRBJ2-1; D possibly corresponds to TRBD1 (6 bases). The CDR3 loop spans 15 amino acids. V lost 2 bases and J lost 5, with 13 bases in between. The V gene's germline CDR1 is MNHNY and CDR2 SVGAGI (reference sequence). The CDR3 here is CASSYTTGSNNEQFF. As DNA, the CDR3 is TGTGCCAGCAGTTACACTACAGGGTCAAACAATGAGCAGTTCTTC.

The chain combines TRBV28 with TRBJ1-5; D call uncertain. This CDR3 region has 13 residues. Trimming took 8 bases from V and 3 from J, leaving 11 bases between them. Germline assignment: CDR1 MDHEN and CDR2 SYDVKM. The CDR3 is CASAEVANQPQHF. The DNA of the CDR3 is TGTGCCAGCGCCGAGGTAGCCAATCAGCCCCAGCATTTT.

This chain uses TRBV2 with TRBJ1-2; 8 nucleotides agree with TRBD1. Trimming cost V 6 bases and J 8 bases; bases outside gene matches: 5. CDR1 and CDR2 from the germline V gene are SNHLY and FYNNEI. This CDR3 spans 12 amino acids. CDR3 in DNA: TGTGCCAGCAGGGACAGGGTTTACGGCTACACCTTC. Protein product: CASRDRVYGYTF.

This chain connects TRBV7-3 to TRBJ1-2; a possible D gene is TRBD1 (6 bases). In germline, CDR1 is SGHTA, CDR2 FQGTGA. The CDR3 length is 14 residues. V lost 5 bases, J lost 5 bases, and 15 bases lay in between. The CDR3 DNA follows: TGTGCCAGCAGCCCAGGGGTCGGACCGTATGGCTACACCTTC. Translating it yields CASSPGVGPYGYTF.

The chain employs TRBV5-4 and TRBJ2-1; 9 bases map to TRBD2. Trimming at V came to 4 bases and at J to 9 bases, leaving 11 bases not matched to a gene. This CDR3 spans 15 amino acids. CDR1 is SGHNT, CDR2 YYREEE, per germline (reference sequence). Here the CDR3 reads CASSPGGGAEGEQFF. CDR3 coding DNA: TGTGCCAGCAGCCCCGGCGGGGGGGCCGAGGGTGAGCAGTTCTTC.

The count of this clone is one. V usage is TRBV18 and J usage is TRBJ2-3, with D tentatively TRBD1 (5 bases). V shed 6 bases and J shed 6 bases, with 16 bases lying between them. This CDR3 region has 14 residues. CDR1 is KGHSH, CDR2 LQKENI, per germline. In DNA form, the CDR3 reads TGTGCCAGCTCCCTTGAAGGGGCGAGGGATACGCAGTATTTT. Encoded protein: CASSLEGARDTQYF.

A few counts support this clone. The genes are TRBV6-4 and TRBJ1-2, with D tentatively TRBD1 (6 bases). V was shortened by 6 bases and J by 4 bases, with 15 bases between the two germline ends. In germline, CDR1 is MRHNA, CDR2 SNTAGT. The CDR3 is made up of 14 amino acids. The CDR3 here is CASSSEQGTYGYTF. CDR3 DNA sequence: TGTGCCAGCAGCTCAGAACAGGGTACCTATGGCTACACCTTC.

This clone appeared once. The J gene is TRBJ2-5, the V gene TRBV10-1; tentative D call: TRBD1 (6 bases). Trimming shortened V by 2 bases and J by 3 bases, and 16 bases separated the two germline ends. The germline gives CDR1 WNHNN, CDR2 SYGVQD (reference sequence). The CDR3 totals 16 residues. The CDR3 DNA is TGCGCCAGCAGTGAGGGCAGGGCAGGGGCAAAAGAGACCCAGTACTTC. It specifies CASSEGRAGAKETQYF.

V gene TRBV5-4 combines with J gene TRBJ1-2, with 9 positions matching TRBD1. CDR3 length: 17 amino acids. Germline trimming cut 3 bases from V and 3 bases from J; bases unmatched to any gene: 12. Germline-derived CDR1 and CDR2 are SGHNT and YYREEE (reference sequence). CDR3 sequence: CASSSRTGGGKYYGYTF. In DNA form, the CDR3 reads TGTGCCAGCAGCTCCCGCACAGGGGGCGGTAAATACTATGGCTACACCTTC.

The V gene is TRBV5-1, the J gene TRBJ2-4; a possible D gene is TRBD2 (5 bases). CDR3 length equals 16 residues. Germline assignment: CDR1 SGHRS and CDR2 YFSETQ. V lost 0 bases, J lost 0 bases, and 10 bases lay in between. CDR3 DNA sequence: TGCGCCAGCAGCTTGGACCGGGGATTAGCCAAAAACATTCAGTACTTC. Translation gives CASSLDRGLAKNIQYF.

V is TRBV4-1 and J is TRBJ2-7; tentative D call: TRBD2 (6 bases). Trimming took 0 bases from V and 4 from J, leaving 13 bases between them. Germline V CDR1 and CDR2: MGHRA, YSYEKL. The CDR3 length is 15 residues. The CDR3 DNA is TGCGCCAGCAGCCAAGATCCGGGGGACGCATACGAGCAGTACTTC. Protein product: CASSQDPGDAYEQYF.

This clone was observed a handful of times. The chain employs TRBV7-8 and TRBJ2-3; D may be TRBD2 (6 bases). The CDR3 contains 17 residues. V was pared by 6 bases and J by 3 bases, with 22 bases between. Per the germline V gene, CDR1 is SGHVS and CDR2 is FQNEAQ. CDR3 nucleotide sequence: TGTGCCAGCAGAAAATTTCCCCCGGGGGTAAGGACAGATACGCAGTATTTT. Its protein product is CASRKFPPGVRTDTQYF.

The genes are TRBV3-1 (or the pseudogene TRBV3-2) and TRBJ2-5; D uncertain. CDR1 and CDR2 (germline): LGHDT, YNNKEL (reference sequence). CDR3 length: 13 residues. V dropped 5 bases and J dropped 3 bases, with 10 bases sitting between them. This chain's CDR3 is CASSDTMEETQYF. The CDR3 coding sequence is TGTGCCAGCAGCGACACGATGGAAGAGACCCAGTACTTC.

The rearrangement uses TRBV5-8 and TRBJ1-2; 7 nucleotides agree with TRBD1. Trimming cost V 6 bases and J 3 bases; bases outside gene matches: 2. This CDR3 comprises 12 residues. The germline gives CDR1 SGHTS, CDR2 YDEGEE. This chain's CDR3 is CASIQGDYGYTF. In DNA, the CDR3 is TGTGCCAGCATCCAGGGGGACTATGGCTACACCTTC.

The J gene is TRBJ1-5, the V gene TRBV3-1 (or the pseudogene TRBV3-2); 8 bases line up with TRBD1. CDR1 and CDR2 (germline): LGHDT, YNNKEL (reference sequence). Unmatched junction bases numbered 3, after V lost 1 base and J lost 7 bases. The CDR3 is 14 amino acids. CDR3 sequence: CASSQGTGRQPQHF. CDR3 bases: TGTGCCAGCAGCCAAGGGACAGGGAGACAGCCCCAGCATTTT.